These 2 T cell receptor beta chains originate from one sample sequenced in a study of cytomegalovirus exposure and HLA in healthy donors. Primers included in the PCR were 60 Vbeta and 13 Jbeta primers. Produced via immunoSEQ multiplex PCR; TCRdb's table is partial and in-frame only. The table has some 120,000 clones, 6.5% to 9.5% seen once. Sequencing was carried out using PBMCs. All receptors derive from a man aged 35 to 55 in good health and CMV-seronegative.

The genes are TRBV16 and TRBJ1-1, with TRBD1 as a possible D gene (6 bases). The V end lost 3 bases, the J end lost 1 base, and 6 bases lay between the germline ends. The CDR3 runs 13 residues. Per germline, CDR1 KGHSY and CDR2 FQNENV. CDR3 sequence: CASSQTGNTEAFF. The CDR3 DNA reads as TGTGCCAGCAGCCAGACAGGGAACACTGAAGCTTTCTTT.

This clone was seen a few times. This rearrangement joins TRBV18 to TRBJ1-1; D unresolved. The CDR3 length is 14 residues. Germline-derived CDR1 and CDR2 are KGHSH and LQKENI. V gave up 1 base and J gave up 4 bases, with 10 bases separating them. The CDR3, as DNA: TGTGCCAGCTCACCACGGGAGGAGAGCACTGAAGCTTTCTTT. Translating it yields CASSPREESTEAFF.